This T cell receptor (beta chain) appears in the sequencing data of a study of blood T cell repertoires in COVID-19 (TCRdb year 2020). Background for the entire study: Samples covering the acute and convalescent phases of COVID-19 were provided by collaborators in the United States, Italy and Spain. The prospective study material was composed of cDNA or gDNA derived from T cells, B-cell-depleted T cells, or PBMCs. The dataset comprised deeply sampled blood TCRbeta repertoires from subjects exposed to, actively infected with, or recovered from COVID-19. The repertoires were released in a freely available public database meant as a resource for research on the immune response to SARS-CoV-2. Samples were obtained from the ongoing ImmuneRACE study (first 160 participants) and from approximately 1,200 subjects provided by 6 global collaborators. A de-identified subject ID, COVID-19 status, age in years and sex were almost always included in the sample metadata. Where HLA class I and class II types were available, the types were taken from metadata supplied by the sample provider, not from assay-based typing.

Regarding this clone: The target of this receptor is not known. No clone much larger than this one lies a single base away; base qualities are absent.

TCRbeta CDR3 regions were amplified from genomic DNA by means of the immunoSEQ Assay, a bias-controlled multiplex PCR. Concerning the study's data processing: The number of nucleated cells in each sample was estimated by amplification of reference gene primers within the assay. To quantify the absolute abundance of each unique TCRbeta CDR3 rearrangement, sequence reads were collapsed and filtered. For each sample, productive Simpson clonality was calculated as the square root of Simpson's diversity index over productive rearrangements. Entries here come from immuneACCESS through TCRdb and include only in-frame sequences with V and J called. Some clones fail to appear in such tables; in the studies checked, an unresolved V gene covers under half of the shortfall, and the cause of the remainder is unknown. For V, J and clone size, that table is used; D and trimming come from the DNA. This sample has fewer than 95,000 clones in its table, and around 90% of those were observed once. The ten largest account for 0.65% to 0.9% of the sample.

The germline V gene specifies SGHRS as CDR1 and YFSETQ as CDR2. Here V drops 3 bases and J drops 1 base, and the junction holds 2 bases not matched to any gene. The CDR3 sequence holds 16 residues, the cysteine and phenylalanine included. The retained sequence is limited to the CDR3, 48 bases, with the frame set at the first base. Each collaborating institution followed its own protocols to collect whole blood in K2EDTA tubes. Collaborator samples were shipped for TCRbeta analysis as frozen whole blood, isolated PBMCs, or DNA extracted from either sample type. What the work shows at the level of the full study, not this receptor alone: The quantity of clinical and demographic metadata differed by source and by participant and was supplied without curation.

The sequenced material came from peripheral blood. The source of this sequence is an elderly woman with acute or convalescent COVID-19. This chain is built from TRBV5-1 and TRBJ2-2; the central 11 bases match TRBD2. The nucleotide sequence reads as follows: TGCGCCAGCAGCTCCCTAGCGGGGGGGAACACCGGGGAGCTGTTTTTT. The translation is CASSSLAGGNTGELFF.